Presented here are 24 T cell receptor beta chains from one specimen sequenced in a study of OX40 agonist ivuxolimab in advanced cancers. Libraries were prepared by immunoSEQ multiplex PCR; TCRdb keeps only in-frame clonotypes and omits some of them. The data contain tens of thousands of clones, more than 75% of them singletons. The material was CD4+ or CD8+ T cells sorted from blood, obtained in a trial of the OX40 agonist ivuxolimab. These receptors were collected from an adult with an advanced solid tumor such as melanoma, head and neck, liver or kidney cancer.

This chain uses TRBV19 with TRBJ1-5; D gene ambiguous. The CDR3 consists of 13 residues. V was cut by 5 bases and J by 4 bases, with 9 bases left in between. Germline loops: CDR1 LNHDA, CDR2 SQIVND (reference sequence). The CDR3 nucleotides read TGTGCCAGTAGTGTAGGGAGGAATCAGCCCCAGCATTTT. The encoded protein is CASSVGRNQPQHF.

The chain is built from TRBV11-2 and TRBJ2-3, with TRBD1 matching 9 bases. V lost 3 bases to trimming and J lost 6 bases; unmatched junction nucleotides: 13. The germline CDR1 and CDR2 sequences are SGHAT and FQNNGV. The CDR3 covers 17 residues. In DNA form, the CDR3 reads TGTGCCAGCAGCTTGATCAAATCGGACAGGGGATGGGATACGCAGTATTTT. Its protein is CASSLIKSDRGWDTQYF.

The rearrangement links TRBV6-6 to TRBJ2-1; tentatively, D is TRBD1 or TRBD2 (5 bases each). The CDR3 consists of 14 residues. V dropped 2 bases and J dropped 2 bases, with 7 bases sitting between them. The germline gives CDR1 MNHNY, CDR2 SVGAGI (reference sequence). The chain's CDR3 is CASSYEGPYNEQFF. DNA of the CDR3: TGTGCCAGCAGTTACGAGGGGCCCTACAATGAGCAGTTCTTC.

The V and J genes are TRBV28 and TRBJ1-5; D remains ambiguous. V lost 3 bases and J 5 bases, leaving 5 bases between the germline ends. CDR3 length: 12 residues. Germline CDR1 MDHEN, CDR2 SYDVKM. The CDR3 DNA sequence: TGTGCCAGCAGTTTCCCCGATCAGCCCCAGCATTTT. Translating it yields CASSFPDQPQHF.

This clone was detected only once. The CDR3 sequence: CASSLSAPLRTWDTDTQYF. The CDR3 DNA follows: TGTGCCAGCAGTTTATCGGCGCCCCTGAGGACCTGGGACACAGATACGCAGTATTTT. The chain joins TRBV27 to TRBJ2-3; D is undetermined. Trimming left V 0 bases short and J 2 bases short, with 21 bases between. This CDR3 comprises 19 residues. Germline CDR1 is MNHEY and CDR2 is SMNVEV (reference sequence).

The gene calls are TRBV5-4 and TRBJ2-3; no clear D gene. V was clipped by 6 bases and J by 2 bases, with 13 bases between them. CDR1 SGHNT and CDR2 YYREEE come from the germline V gene (reference sequence). CDR3 length: 14 amino acids. The CDR3 nucleotides read TGTGCCAGCAAAAAGGCAGGACCCACAGATACGCAGTATTTT. It codes for CASKKAGPTDTQYF.

Here the CDR3 DNA reads TGTGCCAGCAGCGTAGTAGGAAGGGAAGATACGCAGTATTTT. It codes for CASSVVGREDTQYF. The chain carries TRBV9 and TRBJ2-3, with no clear D. This CDR3 spans 14 amino acids. In germline, CDR1 is SGDLS, CDR2 YYNGEE. V lost 0 bases and J 5 bases, leaving 10 bases between the germline ends.

This rearrangement joins TRBV18 to TRBJ2-1; TRBD2 matches 14 bases. The ends lost 6 bases at V and 6 bases at J; junction bases unmatched: 4. Germline V CDR1 and CDR2: KGHSH, LQKENI. The length of the CDR3 is 15 residues. The CDR3 region has the DNA TGTGCCAGCTCTAGGGGACTAGCGGGGGTCAATGAGCAGTTCTTC. This gives the protein CASSRGLAGVNEQFF. Full variable domain (outside the CDR3, taken from reference TRBV18 and TRBJ2-1): NAGVMQNPRHLVRRRGQEARLRCSPMKGHSHVYWYRQLPEEGLKFMVYLQKENIIDESGMPKERFSAEFPKEGPSILRIQQVVRGDSAAYFCASSRGLAGVNEQFFGPGTRLTVL.

The sample holds one count of this clone. The rearrangement joins TRBV7-2 to TRBJ2-2; possibly TRBD2 for D (5 bases). CDR1 is SGHTA, CDR2 FQGNSA, per germline. CDR3 size: 17 residues. The ends were cut back, 7 bases at V and 4 bases at J, with 22 bases in the middle. CDR3 sequence: CASNLRVGLAATGELFF. The DNA for the CDR3 is TGTGCCAGCAACCTACGGGTGGGCCTAGCTGCCACCGGGGAGCTGTTTTTT.

The rearrangement joins TRBV6-6 to TRBJ1-2; tentatively, D is TRBD1 (6 bases). Germline assignment: CDR1 MNHNY and CDR2 SVGAGI (reference sequence). V was trimmed by 0 bases and J by 8 bases, leaving 16 bases between them. The CDR3 extends over 15 amino acids. DNA for the CDR3: TGTGCCAGCAGTTACTCACAGGGACGGCTGGCCGGCTACACCTTC. It encodes CASSYSQGRLAGYTF.

With regard to this clone: Germline and junction disagree at one end, which may indicate a read error. The rearrangement links TRBV7-7 to TRBJ2-5, with D perhaps assigned TRBD1 or TRBD2 (5 bases each). The CDR3 is made up of 14 amino acids. Germline CDR1 reads SSHAT; CDR2 reads FNYEAQ (reference sequence). The CDR3 here is CASSQTGAQETQYF. DNA of the CDR3: TGTGCTAGCAGCCAGACCGGGGCCCAAGAGACCCAGTACTTC.

V and J are TRBV6-1 and TRBJ2-5, with 10 bases aligning to TRBD2. CDR1 and CDR2 (germline): MNHNS, SASEGT. V shed 3 bases, J shed 5 bases, and the junction held 6 bases outside the gene matches. This CDR3 contains 15 residues. CDR3 protein: CASSEMGTSAETQYF. The CDR3 DNA reads TGTGCCAGCAGTGAGATGGGGACTAGCGCGGAGACCCAGTACTTC.

The V gene is TRBV11-3, the J gene TRBJ1-1, with D unclear. Germline V lookup: CDR1 SGHNT, CDR2 YENEEA. Between the trimmed V and J ends, which lost 5 bases and 1 base, there was a span of 11 bases. This CDR3 has 14 amino acids. The CDR3 loop is CASSPYPQNTEAFF. CDR3 nucleotide sequence: TGTGCCAGCAGCCCCTACCCCCAGAACACTGAAGCTTTCTTT.

The CDR3 spells CASRQGGRETQYF. The CDR3 bases are TGTGCCAGCAGACAGGGGGGGAGAGAGACCCAGTACTTC. The chain uses TRBV27 and TRBJ2-5; TRBD1 is a possible D gene (8 bases). CDR3 size: 13 residues. Per the germline V gene, CDR1 is MNHEY and CDR2 is SMNVEV (reference sequence). V was clipped by 6 bases and J by 4 bases, with 12 bases between them.

This chain uses TRBV5-1 with TRBJ1-4, with D perhaps TRBD1 (6 bases). The germline V and J ends were trimmed by 3 bases and 3 bases, with 12 bases remaining between them. Germline CDR1 and CDR2: SGHRS and YFSETQ. This CDR3 has 15 amino acids. The CDR3 loop is CASSSQGSANEKLFF. CDR3 nucleotide sequence: TGCGCCAGCAGCTCACAGGGTTCTGCTAATGAAAAACTGTTTTTT.

The V call is TRBV7-9, the J call TRBJ2-2, with 8 bases matching TRBD2. From germline, CDR1 is SEHNR and CDR2 FQNEAQ (reference sequence). This CDR3 has 15 amino acids. V was clipped by 4 bases and J by 4 bases; unmatched bases: 5. DNA for the CDR3: TGTGCCAGCAGCTCACCGGGGGGGCCCACCGGGGAGCTGTTTTTT. This translates into CASSSPGGPTGELFF.

The chain is built from TRBV11-1 and TRBJ2-7; D assignment may be TRBD1 or TRBD2 (5 bases each). Trimming took off 2 bases at V and 5 bases at J, with 10 bases between the two ends. The length of the CDR3 is 13 residues. Germline lookup yields CDR1 SGHAT and CDR2 FQDESV (reference sequence). The CDR3 DNA reads as TGTGCCAGCAGCTTAAATTTGGGGGACGAGCAGTACTTC. Amino acid sequence: CASSLNLGDEQYF. The full variable domain, rest sourced from reference TRBV11-1 and TRBJ2-7, is EAEVAQSPRYKITEKSQAVAFWCDPISGHATLYWYRQILGQGPELLVQFQDESVVDDSQLPKDRFSAERLKGVDSTLKIQPAELGDSAMYLCASSLNLGDEQYFGPGTRLTVT.

The chain joins TRBV5-1 to TRBJ1-1; TRBD1 matches 8 bases. Germline V CDR1 and CDR2: SGHRS, YFSETQ. J lost 2 bases, V lost 2 bases, and 2 bases had no gene match. This CDR3 is 14 amino acids long. The CDR3 loop reads CASSLTGGNTEAFF. In DNA form, the CDR3 reads TGCGCCAGCAGCTTAACAGGGGGAAACACTGAAGCTTTCTTT.

The sample holds a few counts of this clone. This rearrangement joins TRBV5-4 to TRBJ2-7, with TRBD1 matching over 8 bases. Losses at the gene ends were 3 bases for V and 3 bases for J; bases not matched to a gene: 2. The CDR3 has 13 amino acids. CDR1 is SGHNT and CDR2 is YYREEE in the germline V gene (reference sequence). The CDR3 DNA follows: TGTGCCAGCAGCTGGGACAGGTACTACGAGCAGTACTTC. Translated, it gives CASSWDRYYEQYF.

The CDR3 reads CASSELTGSGGYTF. In nucleotides, the CDR3 is TGTGCCAGCAGTGAACTAACAGGGTCAGGCGGCTACACCTTC. The chain links TRBV6-1 to TRBJ1-2; a weak D match, TRBD1 (6 bases). The germline CDR1 and CDR2 sequences are MNHNS and SASEGT. V was pared by 2 bases and J by 8 bases, with 15 bases between. This CDR3 has 14 residues.

V and J are TRBV18 and TRBJ2-5; tentatively, D is TRBD2 (5 bases). V dropped 3 bases and J dropped 4 bases, with 27 bases sitting between them. Germline V gene data show CDR1 as KGHSH and CDR2 as LQKENI. The CDR3 spans 19 residues. As DNA, the CDR3 is TGTGCCAGCTCACCGTACCAAGAAATAAAACTGGTGAGCGGAGAGACCCAGTACTTC. Translation gives CASSPYQEIKLVSGETQYF.

The chain employs TRBV11-2 and TRBJ1-2; D possibly corresponds to TRBD1 (6 bases). V lost 5 bases and J lost 7, with 17 bases in between. CDR1 and CDR2 (germline): SGHAT, FQNNGV. The CDR3 is 14 residues long. This chain's CDR3 is CASSQNRDTTGYTF. In DNA form, the CDR3 reads TGTGCCAGCAGCCAGAACCGGGACACCACTGGCTACACCTTC.

V and J are TRBV6-5 and TRBJ1-1; D remains unclear. This CDR3 region has 12 residues. The V end lost 5 bases, the J end lost 1 base, and 5 bases lay between the germline ends. Germline CDR1 and CDR2: MNHEY and SVGAGI. The CDR3 loop is CASSKTNTEAFF. CDR3 nucleotides: TGTGCCAGCAGTAAAACGAACACTGAAGCTTTCTTT.

J is TRBJ2-7 and V is TRBV6-6, with D unresolved. The CDR3 runs 15 residues. CDR1 and CDR2 (germline): MNHNY, SVGAGI (reference sequence). With 7 bases removed from V and 0 bases from J, the gap between germline ends came to 16 bases. DNA for the CDR3: TGTGCCAGCACCTCCGGTACAGTAGCCTCCTACGAGCAGTACTTC. Translating it yields CASTSGTVASYEQYF.